This T cell receptor (beta chain) came from a study of blood T cells in healthy people across ages. For this clonotype: Its specificity is not known.

Combining a sample-barcoded 5' primer with a J-beta primer mix, a second PCR ran for roughly 6 to 12 cycles. One entry per CDR3 protein, called by TCRdb with MiXCR from the 5' RACE reads. The table includes 750,000 to 950,000 distinct CDR3 sequences, roughly 28% detected once. Germline assignment: CDR1 KGHDR and CDR2 SFDVKD. The ends lost 5 bases at V and 6 bases at J; junction bases unmatched: 2. This CDR3 contains 12 residues. Study results and limitations: Any conclusive comparison of naive versus antigen-experienced cells was prevented by using unsorted PBMCs.

The sample providers were healthy Caucasian people from Russia, aged about 6 to 100. Isolation of PBMCs gave at least 7 million cells per sample. These sequences were also reported in another study, on T cells of mothers and their children.

The sequence came from a woman aged 40 to 49 in good health. The chain combines TRBV24-1 with TRBJ1-1; TRBD1 matches at 7 bases. Source material: blood. CDR3 sequence: CATSGQGPEAFF. The CDR3 region has the DNA TGTGCCACCAGTGGACAGGGTCCTGAAGCTTTCTTT.